This TCR beta chain was captured by sequencing in a study of post-analysis software for immune sequencing data. Whole-study context: Patients had relapsing-remitting, secondary progressive or progressive-relapsing multiple sclerosis; some lacked subtype.

Study-level results: The authors found that F measure strongly co-clustered same-batch samples. Normalized Chao1 diversity in multiple sclerosis patients fell significantly below that of controls. Patients carried several TRBV segments more frequently than controls did, and TRBV5-6, TRBV5-1 and TRBV20-1 were among them.

The V end lost 6 bases, the J end lost 1 base, and 10 bases lay between the germline ends. Germline-derived CDR1 and CDR2 are MNHEY and SVGAGI. The CDR3 runs to 13 residues. This clonotype was picked up a small number of times. The antigen remains unidentified. Unique molecular identifiers had been added to the TCR beta cDNA libraries. It was from about 0.98 to 11 million T cells that about 500,000 cDNA molecules came. Using its own MiXCR run on the PCR reads, TCRdb lists one record per CDR3 protein. The profile shows around 770,000 distinct CDR3 sequences, around 46% of them singletons. The source of this sequence is a girl aged 10-17 years with multiple sclerosis. The sample taken for sequencing was blood. The chain uses TRBV6-5 and TRBJ2-7, with D uncertain. The CDR3 coding sequence is TGTGCCAGCAGGAAAGGTCCGTCCTACGAGCAGTACTTC. Encoded protein: CASRKGPSYEQYF.